This TCR beta chain derives from a study of cytomegalovirus exposure and HLA in healthy donors. The CDR3 spans 14 residues. Germline CDR1 and CDR2: SGHDT and YYEEEE. The ends lost 1 base at V and 7 bases at J; junction bases unmatched: 4. The primer mix had 60 Vbeta and 13 Jbeta primers. The data were produced by immunoSEQ multiplex PCR, yet TCRdb's version contains in-frame clones alone and is incomplete. This table holds about 75,000 clones, about 79% found once. This sequence joins TRBV5-6 and TRBJ2-1; TRBD1 agrees at 8 bases. This TCR derives from a man between 65 and 85 years old in good health and CMV-seropositive. Sequencing input: PBMCs. The CDR3 reads CASSLQQGGNEQFF. For the CDR3, the DNA is TGTGCCAGCAGCTTGCAACAGGGGGGAAATGAGCAGTTCTTC. The whole variable domain, filled in from reference TRBV5-6 and TRBJ2-1, reads DAGVTQSPTHLIKTRGQQVTLRCSPKSGHDTVSWYQQALGQGPQFIFQYYEEEERQRGNFPDRFSGHQFPNYSSELNVNALLLGDSALYLCASSLQQGGNEQFFGPGTRLTVL.